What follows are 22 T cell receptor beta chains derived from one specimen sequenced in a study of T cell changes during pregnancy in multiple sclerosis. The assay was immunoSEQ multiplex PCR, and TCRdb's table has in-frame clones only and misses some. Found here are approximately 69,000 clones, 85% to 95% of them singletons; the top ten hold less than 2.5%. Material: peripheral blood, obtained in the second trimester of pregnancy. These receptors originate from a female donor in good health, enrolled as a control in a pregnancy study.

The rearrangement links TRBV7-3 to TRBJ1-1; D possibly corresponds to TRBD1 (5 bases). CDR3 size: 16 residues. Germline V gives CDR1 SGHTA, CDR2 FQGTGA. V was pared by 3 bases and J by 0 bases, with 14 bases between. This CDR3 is CASSFIRQSMNTEAFF. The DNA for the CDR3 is TGTGCCAGCAGCTTTATCAGACAGTCCATGAACACTGAAGCTTTCTTT.

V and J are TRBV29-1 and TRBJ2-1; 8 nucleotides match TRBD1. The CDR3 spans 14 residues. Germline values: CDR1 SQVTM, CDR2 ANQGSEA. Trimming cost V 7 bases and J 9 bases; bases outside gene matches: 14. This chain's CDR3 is CSAPGQVQYGEQFF. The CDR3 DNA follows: TGCAGCGCGCCGGGACAGGTACAATATGGTGAGCAGTTCTTC.

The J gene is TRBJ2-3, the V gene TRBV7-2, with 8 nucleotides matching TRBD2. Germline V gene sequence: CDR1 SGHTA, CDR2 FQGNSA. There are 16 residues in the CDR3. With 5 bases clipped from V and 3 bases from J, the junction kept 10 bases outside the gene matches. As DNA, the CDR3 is TGTGCCAGCAGCCGAACCCGGGGGGGTGGTACAGATACGCAGTATTTT. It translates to CASSRTRGGGTDTQYF.

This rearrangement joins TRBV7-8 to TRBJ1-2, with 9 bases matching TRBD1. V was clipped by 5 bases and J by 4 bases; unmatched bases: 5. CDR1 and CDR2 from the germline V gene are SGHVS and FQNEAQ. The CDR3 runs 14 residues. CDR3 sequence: CASSKRDRAYGYTF. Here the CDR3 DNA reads TGTGCCAGCAGCAAACGGGACAGGGCCTATGGCTACACCTTC. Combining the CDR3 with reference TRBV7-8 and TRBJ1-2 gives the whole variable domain GAGVSQSPRYKVAKRGQDVALRCDPISGHVSLFWYQQALGQGPEFLTYFQNEAQLDKSGLPSDRFFAERPEGSVSTLKIQRTQQEDSAVYLCASSKRDRAYGYTFGSGTRLTVV.

CDR3 residues: CASSYEGANYGYTF. DNA for the CDR3: TGTGCCAGCAGCTATGAAGGGGCCAACTATGGCTACACCTTC. The V and J genes are TRBV7-9 and TRBJ1-2; D may be TRBD1 (5 bases). V lost 4 bases, J lost 2 bases, and 11 bases lay in between. Germline CDR1 SEHNR, CDR2 FQNEAQ (reference sequence). The CDR3 totals 14 residues.

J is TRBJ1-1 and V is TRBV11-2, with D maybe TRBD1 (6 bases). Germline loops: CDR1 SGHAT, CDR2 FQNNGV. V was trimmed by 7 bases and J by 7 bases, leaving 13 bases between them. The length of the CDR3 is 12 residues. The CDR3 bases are TGTGCCAGCACCACGGGGGGGCTTGAAGCTTTCTTT. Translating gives CASTTGGLEAFF.

The CDR3 loop reads CASSYSKAGGDNEQFF. CDR3 in DNA: TGTGCCAGCAGTTACTCTAAAGCGGGGGGTGATAATGAGCAGTTCTTC. The chain combines TRBV6-6 with TRBJ2-1; 9 bases align to TRBD2. The germline gives CDR1 MNHNY, CDR2 SVGAGI (reference sequence). CDR3 length: 16 residues. Unmatched junction bases numbered 7, after V lost 0 bases and J lost 7 bases.

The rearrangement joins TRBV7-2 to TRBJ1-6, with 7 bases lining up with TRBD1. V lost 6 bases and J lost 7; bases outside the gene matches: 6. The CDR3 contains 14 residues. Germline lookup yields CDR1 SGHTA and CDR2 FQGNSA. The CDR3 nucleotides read TGTGCCAGCAGACATGGACAGGAAAATTCACCCCTCCACTTT. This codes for CASRHGQENSPLHF.

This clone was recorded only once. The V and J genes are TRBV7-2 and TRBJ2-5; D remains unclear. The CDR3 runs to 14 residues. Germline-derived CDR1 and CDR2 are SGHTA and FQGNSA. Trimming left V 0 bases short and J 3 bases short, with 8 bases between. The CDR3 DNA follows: TGTGCCAGCAGCTTAGCGAATCAGAAAGAGACCCAGTACTTC. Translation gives CASSLANQKETQYF. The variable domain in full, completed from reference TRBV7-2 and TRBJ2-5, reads GAGVSQSPSNKVTEKGKDVELRCDPISGHTALYWYRQSLGQGLEFLIYFQGNSAPDKSGLPSDRFSAERTGGSVSTLTIQRTQQEDSAVYLCASSLANQKETQYFGPGTRLLVL.

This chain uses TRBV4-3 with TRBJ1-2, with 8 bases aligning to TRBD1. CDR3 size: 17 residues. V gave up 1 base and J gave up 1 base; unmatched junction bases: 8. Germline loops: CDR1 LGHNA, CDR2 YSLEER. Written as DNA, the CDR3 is TGCGCCAGCAGCCAAGCGACAGGGGTAGCATTTAACTATGGCTACACCTTC. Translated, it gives CASSQATGVAFNYGYTF.

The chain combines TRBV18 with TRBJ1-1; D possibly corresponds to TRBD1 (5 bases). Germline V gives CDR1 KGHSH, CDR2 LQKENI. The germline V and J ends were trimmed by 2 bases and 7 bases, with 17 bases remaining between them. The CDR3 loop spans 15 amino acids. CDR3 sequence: CASSPKKMSTVEAFF. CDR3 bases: TGTGCCAGCTCACCAAAAAAAATGTCGACAGTTGAAGCTTTCTTT.

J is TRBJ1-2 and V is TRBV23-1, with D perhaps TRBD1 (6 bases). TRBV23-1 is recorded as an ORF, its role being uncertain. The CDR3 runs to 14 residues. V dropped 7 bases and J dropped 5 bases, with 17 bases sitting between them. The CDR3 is CASTPWGGGYGYTF. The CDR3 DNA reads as TGCGCCAGCACTCCTTGGGGGGGCGGGTATGGCTACACCTTC.

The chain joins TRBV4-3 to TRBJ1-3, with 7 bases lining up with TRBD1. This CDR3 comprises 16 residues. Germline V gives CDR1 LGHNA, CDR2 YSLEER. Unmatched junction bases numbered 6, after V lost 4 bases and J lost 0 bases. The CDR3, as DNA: TGCGCCAGCAGCCCACGACAGGGTTTCTCTGGAAACACCATATATTTT. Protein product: CASSPRQGFSGNTIYF.

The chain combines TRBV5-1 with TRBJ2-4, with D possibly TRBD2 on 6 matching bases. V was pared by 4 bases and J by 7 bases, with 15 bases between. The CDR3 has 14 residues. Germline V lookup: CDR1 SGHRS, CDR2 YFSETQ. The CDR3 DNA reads TGCGCCAGCAGCCTCCCCGGGACTCACAACATTCAGTACTTC. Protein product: CASSLPGTHNIQYF.

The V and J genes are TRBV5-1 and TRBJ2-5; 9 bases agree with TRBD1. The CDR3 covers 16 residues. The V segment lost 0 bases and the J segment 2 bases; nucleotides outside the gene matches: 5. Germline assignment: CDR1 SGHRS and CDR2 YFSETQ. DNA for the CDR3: TGCGCCAGCAGCTTGGTGGGGGGACAGGGTCAAGAGACCCAGTACTTC. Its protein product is CASSLVGGQGQETQYF.

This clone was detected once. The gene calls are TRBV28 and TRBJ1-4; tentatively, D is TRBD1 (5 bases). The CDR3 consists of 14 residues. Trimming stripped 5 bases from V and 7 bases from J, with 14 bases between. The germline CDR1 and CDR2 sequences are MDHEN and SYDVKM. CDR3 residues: CASSRLGGGEKLFF. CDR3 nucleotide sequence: TGTGCCAGCAGTAGATTGGGGGGGGGTGAAAAACTGTTTTTT. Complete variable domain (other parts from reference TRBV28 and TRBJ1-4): DVKVTQSSRYLVKRTGEKVFLECVQDMDHENMFWYRQDPGLGLRLIYFSYDVKMKEKGDIPEGYSVSREKKERFSLILESASTNQTSMYLCASSRLGGGEKLFFGSGTQLSVL.

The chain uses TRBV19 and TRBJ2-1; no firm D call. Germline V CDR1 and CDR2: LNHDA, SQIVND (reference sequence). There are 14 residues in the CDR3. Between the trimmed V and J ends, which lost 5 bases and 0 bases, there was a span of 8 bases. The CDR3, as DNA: TGTGCCAGTAGTTTCCTGAGCTCCTACAATGAGCAGTTCTTC. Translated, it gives CASSFLSSYNEQFF.

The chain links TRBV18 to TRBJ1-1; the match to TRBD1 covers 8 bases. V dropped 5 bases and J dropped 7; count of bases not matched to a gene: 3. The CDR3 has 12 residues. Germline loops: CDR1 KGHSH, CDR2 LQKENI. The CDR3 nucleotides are TGTGCCAGCTCAACTGGACAGGGTGAAGCTTTCTTT. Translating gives CASSTGQGEAFF.

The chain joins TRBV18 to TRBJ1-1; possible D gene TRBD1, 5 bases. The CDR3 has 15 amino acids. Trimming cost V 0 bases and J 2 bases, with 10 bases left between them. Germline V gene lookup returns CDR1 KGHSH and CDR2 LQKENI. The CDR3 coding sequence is TGTGCCAGCTCACCACCGGACACAAGAAACACTGAAGCTTTCTTT. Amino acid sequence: CASSPPDTRNTEAFF.

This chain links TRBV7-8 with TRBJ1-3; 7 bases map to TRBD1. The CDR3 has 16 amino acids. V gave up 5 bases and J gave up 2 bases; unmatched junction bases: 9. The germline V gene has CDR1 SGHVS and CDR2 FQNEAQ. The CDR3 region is CASSIAGGLTGNTIYF. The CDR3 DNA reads TGTGCCAGCAGCATCGCAGGGGGTCTTACTGGAAACACCATATATTTT.

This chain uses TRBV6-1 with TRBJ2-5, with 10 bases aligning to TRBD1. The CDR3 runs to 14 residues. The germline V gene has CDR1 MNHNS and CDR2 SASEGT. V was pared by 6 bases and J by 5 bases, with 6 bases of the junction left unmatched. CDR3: CASRDRGQFETQYF. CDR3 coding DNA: TGTGCCAGCAGAGACAGGGGGCAGTTTGAGACCCAGTACTTC.

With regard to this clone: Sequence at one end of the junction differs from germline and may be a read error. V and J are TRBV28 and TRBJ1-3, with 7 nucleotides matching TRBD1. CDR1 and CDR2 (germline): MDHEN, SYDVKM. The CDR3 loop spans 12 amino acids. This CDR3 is CASSGATGTALF. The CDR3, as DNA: TGTGCCAGCAGTGGGGCTACCGGGACAGCCCTGTTT.